This is a list of T cell receptor beta chains from one sample in a study of blood T cell repertoires in COVID-19. Generated by immunoSEQ multiplex PCR, the TCRdb table keeps only in-frame clones and is missing some. The repertoire includes around 200,000 clones, about three quarters of them detected once, and 2.5% to 3% sits in the top ten. Sequences were obtained from peripheral blood. Every receptor here comes from a woman older than 75 with active or convalescent COVID-19. CDR3s include the opening cysteine and the closing phenylalanine or tryptophan. The D gene is left open where the match is weak. Clone size is shown for a subset of rows, as once, few, many or a class of expanded clone.

D	V	size	J	length	DNA	CDR3
-	TRBV5-4	-	TRBJ1-1	14	TGTGCCAGCAGCGTAAGGGGTTCGAACACTGAAGCTTTCTTT	CASSVRGSNTEAFF
-	TRBV10-2	-	TRBJ1-2	17	TGCGCCAGCAGTGAGTCGACGGGGGTGGCCACGGGCTATGGCTACACCTTC	CASSESTGVATGYGYTF
TRBD1	TRBV6-5	-	TRBJ2-7	13	TGTGCCAGCAGTCCCCGACAGGGGTACGAGCAGTACTTC	CASSPRQGYEQYF
TRBD2	TRBV4-2	-	TRBJ2-3	17	TGTGCCAGCAGCCAAGCTCACAAAAGCGGGGGTGCAGATACGCAGTATTTT	CASSQAHKSGGADTQYF
TRBD1	TRBV9	-	TRBJ2-2	16	TGTGCCAGCAGCCCCTTTGACAGGGGAAACACCGGGGAGCTGTTTTTT	CASSPFDRGNTGELFF
TRBD1	TRBV5-4	-	TRBJ2-7	14	TGTGCCAGCAGCTCAGATGGGACAGCATACGAGCAGTACTTC	CASSSDGTAYEQYF
-	TRBV3-1/TRBV3-2	-	TRBJ1-5	14	TGTGCCAGCAGCCAAGTTGCCGGGGTGCAGCCCCAGCATTTT	CASSQVAGVQPQHF
-	TRBV6-4	-	TRBJ2-1	15	TGTGCCAGCAGTGACTTCCTAGGTAGGAACAATGAGCAGTTCTTC	CASSDFLGRNNEQFF
-	TRBV30	-	TRBJ2-1	20	TGTGCCTGGAGGGGGGTAGCGGCCGGACGAAATTGGGGGTCCTACAATGAGCAGTTCTTC	CAWRGVAAGRNWGSYNEQFF
TRBD1	TRBV28	once	TRBJ1-2	15	TGTGCCAGCAGTTTATCCGGACAGGGGCGGCGGGGCTACACCTTC	CASSLSGQGRRGYTF
-	TRBV30	-	TRBJ1-6	13	TGTGCCTGGAGAGGGCAGGGAAGGACACCCCTCCACTTT	CAWRGQGRTPLHF
-	TRBV6-1	-	TRBJ2-7	13	TGTGCCAGCAGTGAGTCGCTGCGGTACGAGCAGTACTTC	CASSESLRYEQYF
-	TRBV7-9	-	TRBJ2-2	15	TGTGCCAGCAGCTTAGTACAGCTGAACACCGGGGAGCTGTTTTTT	CASSLVQLNTGELFF
TRBD2	TRBV5-1	-	TRBJ2-3	14	TGCGCCAGCACGGAGCGGGGACTCACAGATACGCAGTATTTT	CASTERGLTDTQYF
-	TRBV20-1	few	TRBJ1-2	11	TGCAGTGCTAGGTCCGGGTATGGCTACACCTTC	CSARSGYGYTF